This entry lists 27 T cell receptor beta chains sequenced from one sample in a study of cytomegalovirus exposure and HLA in healthy donors. TCRdb keeps only in-frame clones here, not all; method: immunoSEQ multiplex PCR. The sample has under 200,000 clones; roughly 90% are singletons. Material: PBMCs. The receptors were gathered from a young woman in good health and CMV-seropositive.

The V and J genes are TRBV7-3 and TRBJ2-3; 7 nucleotides align to TRBD1. The germline CDR1 and CDR2 sequences are SGHTA and FQGTGA. The CDR3 consists of 16 residues. Losses at the gene ends were 5 bases for V and 2 bases for J; bases not matched to a gene: 10. The CDR3 loop is CASSLSPGQHTDTQYF. The DNA for the CDR3 is TGTGCCAGCAGCCTCAGTCCGGGACAGCACACAGATACGCAGTATTTT.

The rearrangement uses TRBV7-8 and TRBJ1-3, with TRBD1 identical over 9 bases. After removal of 4 bases from V and 7 bases from J, the junction contained 8 bases not matched to a gene. CDR1 and CDR2 (germline): SGHVS, FQNEAQ. The CDR3 spans 15 residues. CDR3 protein: CASSSRTGESNTIYF. DNA for the CDR3: TGTGCCAGCAGCTCCAGGACAGGGGAGAGCAACACCATATATTTT. Full variable domain (remainder filled in from reference TRBV7-8 and TRBJ1-3): GAGVSQSPRYKVAKRGQDVALRCDPISGHVSLFWYQQALGQGPEFLTYFQNEAQLDKSGLPSDRFFAERPEGSVSTLKIQRTQQEDSAVYLCASSSRTGESNTIYFGEGSWLTVV.

The V call is TRBV6-1, the J call TRBJ2-5; D remains unclear. V dropped 0 bases and J dropped 5 bases, with 7 bases sitting between them. CDR1 MNHNS and CDR2 SASEGT come from the germline V gene. The CDR3 spans 13 residues. The CDR3 sequence is CASSEAAEETQYF. CDR3 nucleotides: TGTGCCAGCAGTGAAGCTGCGGAGGAGACCCAGTACTTC.

This chain joins TRBV30 and TRBJ1-2; the match to TRBD1 covers 9 bases. The CDR3 has 15 residues. After removal of 5 bases from V and 8 bases from J, the junction contained 15 bases not matched to a gene. From germline, CDR1 is GTSNPN and CDR2 SVGIG (reference sequence). Here the CDR3 DNA reads TGTGCCTGGCAAGCCGGGACAGGGAATGTACGCGGCTACACCTTC. Its translation: CAWQAGTGNVRGYTF.

A single count supports this clone. The chain links TRBV27 to TRBJ1-2; D not certain. The V end was cut by 1 base, the J end by 2 bases, with 8 bases between. Germline loops: CDR1 MNHEY, CDR2 SMNVEV (reference sequence). This CDR3 contains 14 residues. The CDR3 nucleotides read TGTGCCAGCAGTTTATTGGGCAGAAACTATGGCTACACCTTC. Translated, it gives CASSLLGRNYGYTF.

The CDR3 region is CASSVGGGGSYGYTF. The CDR3 DNA sequence: TGTGCCAGCAGCGTAGGGGGAGGGGGAAGCTATGGCTACACCTTC. V and J are TRBV9 and TRBJ1-2, with a weak D call TRBD1 (6 bases). CDR3 length equals 15 residues. Between the trimmed V and J ends, which lost 0 bases and 4 bases, there was a span of 13 bases. Germline CDR1 and CDR2: SGDLS and YYNGEE. Drawing the rest from reference TRBV9 and TRBJ1-2, the complete variable domain is DSGVTQTPKHLITATGQRVTLRCSPRSGDLSVYWYQQSLDQGLQFLIQYYNGEERAKGNILERFSAQQFPDLHSELNLSSLELGDSALYFCASSVGGGGSYGYTFGSGTRLTVV.

This clone was seen a few times. The rearrangement joins TRBV6-6 to TRBJ2-7; 11 bases match TRBD1. CDR1 is MNHNY, CDR2 SVGAGI, per germline (reference sequence). V shed 8 bases, J shed 5 bases, and the junction held 2 bases outside the gene matches. The CDR3 is made up of 12 amino acids. CDR3 protein: CASGGQGDEQYF. DNA of the CDR3: TGTGCCAGCGGGGGACAGGGGGACGAGCAGTACTTC.

J is TRBJ2-1 and V is TRBV7-3; a weak D match, TRBD2 (6 bases). The CDR3 spans 15 residues. Germline CDR1 reads SGHTA; CDR2 reads FQGTGA. V lost 1 base and J lost 6, with 13 bases in between. In DNA form, the CDR3 reads TGTGCCAGCAGCTTAATCGGGGGAGCCCCCAATGAGCAGTTCTTC. Its protein is CASSLIGGAPNEQFF.

For this clone: Germline and junction disagree at one end, which may indicate a read error. This rearrangement joins TRBV5-1 to TRBJ2-3; 7 bases agree with TRBD1. The CDR3 has 15 residues. Germline V CDR1 and CDR2: SGHRS, YFSETQ. This CDR3 reads CASSLEGQVTNTQYF. The DNA of the CDR3 is TGCGCCAGCAGCTTGGAAGGACAGGTCACAAATACGCAGTATTTT.

J is TRBJ2-7 and V is TRBV28, with D possibly TRBD2 on 5 matching bases. The germline V gene has CDR1 MDHEN and CDR2 SYDVKM. This CDR3 has 14 residues. V lost 6 bases, J lost 3 bases, and 15 bases lay in between. In nucleotides, the CDR3 is TGTGCCAGCAGGTCGGGCGGGCCGCGCTACGAGCAGTACTTC. Protein sequence: CASRSGGPRYEQYF.

This sequence joins TRBV29-1 and TRBJ1-4, with TRBD1 identical over 7 bases. Per germline, CDR1 SQVTM and CDR2 ANQGSEA. V was clipped by 6 bases and J by 7 bases; unmatched bases: 5. CDR3 length: 12 amino acids. In DNA form, the CDR3 reads TGCAGCGTAGACAGGGTCCCTGAAAAACTGTTTTTT. This encodes CSVDRVPEKLFF.

The chain recombines TRBV5-1 with TRBJ1-2; TRBD1 might be the D (6 bases). The CDR3 length is 14 residues. CDR1 SGHRS and CDR2 YFSETQ come from the germline V gene. Trimming cost V 1 base and J 2 bases, with 9 bases left between them. The CDR3 loop reads CASSLRGQNYGYTF. The CDR3 region has the DNA TGCGCCAGCAGCTTGAGAGGACAGAACTATGGCTACACCTTC.

The gene calls are TRBV10-3 and TRBJ2-1; TRBD1 aligns across 7 bases. The CDR3 is 14 amino acids. The germline V gene has CDR1 ENHRY and CDR2 SYGVKD. V lost 6 bases and J lost 8; bases outside the gene matches: 10. CDR3 protein: CAISKDRFGDEQFF. CDR3 nucleotide sequence: TGTGCCATCAGCAAGGACAGGTTTGGTGATGAGCAGTTCTTC.

CDR3 sequence reads: CASSAGTSGSNEQFF. The DNA for the CDR3 is TGTGCCAGCAGTGCCGGGACTAGCGGGAGTAATGAGCAGTTCTTC. This chain connects TRBV27 to TRBJ2-1, with 14 bases fitting TRBD2. The CDR3 length is 15 residues. Per the germline V gene, CDR1 is MNHEY and CDR2 is SMNVEV (reference sequence). The trim removed 5 bases at V and 7 bases at J, leaving 4 bases unmatched.

In the case of this clone: The junction shows a germline mismatch at one end, possibly a read error. This chain links TRBV28 with TRBJ1-4; maybe TRBD1 (6 bases). The CDR3 extends over 11 amino acids. Per the germline V gene, CDR1 is MDHEN and CDR2 is SYDVKM. The DNA for the CDR3 is TGTGCCAGCAGTGACCGGGACAAACTTTTTTTT. Its protein is CASSDRDKLFF. Together with reference TRBV28 and TRBJ1-4, the CDR3 gives the full variable domain: DVKVTQSSRYLVKRTGEKVFLECVQDMDHENMFWYRQDPGLGLRLIYFSYDVKMKEKGDIPEGYSVSREKKERFSLILESASTNQTSMYLCASSDRDKLFFGSGTQLSVL.

This chain uses TRBV4-3 with TRBJ2-7; no clear D. Germline values: CDR1 LGHNA, CDR2 YSLEER. Trimming took 0 bases from V and 7 from J, leaving 10 bases between them. The CDR3 sequence is 13 residues long. CDR3 coding DNA: TGCGCCAGCAGCCAAGATTTCGCAGGAGAGCAGTACTTC. Its translation is CASSQDFAGEQYF.

The V call is TRBV27, the J call TRBJ2-1, with 8 bases matching TRBD2. The CDR3 extends over 13 amino acids. The trim removed 6 bases at V and 11 bases at J, leaving 9 bases unmatched. Germline V gene data show CDR1 as MNHEY and CDR2 as SMNVEV (reference sequence). The CDR3 is CASRSGGRFQQFF. The CDR3 nucleotides are TGTGCCAGCAGGAGCGGGGGACGTTTTCAGCAGTTCTTC.

This chain connects TRBV11-3 to TRBJ1-5; 7 bases match TRBD1. The trim removed 2 bases at V and 6 bases at J, leaving 4 bases unmatched. The CDR3 consists of 14 residues. From germline, CDR1 is SGHNT and CDR2 YENEEA. CDR3 bases: TGTGCCAGCAGCTTAAAAGGGGGCCCTCAGCCCCAGCATTTT. This sequence encodes CASSLKGGPQPQHF.

The V gene is TRBV18, the J gene TRBJ1-2; 7 bases align to TRBD1. With 0 bases clipped from V and 5 bases from J, the junction kept 12 bases outside the gene matches. The CDR3 is made up of 17 amino acids. Germline loops: CDR1 KGHSH, CDR2 LQKENI. CDR3 bases: TGTGCCAGCTCACCACCTAATGCCGGACAGGCTACTTATGGCTACACCTTC. Its protein is CASSPPNAGQATYGYTF. Combining the CDR3 with reference TRBV18 and TRBJ1-2 gives the whole variable domain NAGVMQNPRHLVRRRGQEARLRCSPMKGHSHVYWYRQLPEEGLKFMVYLQKENIIDESGMPKERFSAEFPKEGPSILRIQQVVRGDSAAYFCASSPPNAGQATYGYTFGSGTRLTVV.

This chain uses TRBV5-1 with TRBJ2-1; D gene unclear. V lost 4 bases to trimming and J lost 10 bases, with 18 bases between them. Germline CDR1 and CDR2: SGHRS and YFSETQ. The CDR3 totals 14 residues. The CDR3 sequence: CASSQSPAKDEQFF. The CDR3 DNA reads TGCGCCAGCAGCCAATCCCCAGCGAAAGACGAGCAGTTCTTC.

This chain connects TRBV5-5 to TRBJ1-4; TRBD1 aligns across 7 bases. Germline loops: CDR1 SGHKS, CDR2 YYEKEE (reference sequence). The CDR3 runs 15 residues. V trimming: 5 bases; J trimming: 6 bases; junction bases outside the gene matches: 10. The CDR3 protein is CASSRQGTVDEKLFF. DNA of the CDR3: TGTGCCAGCAGTAGACAGGGAACAGTCGATGAAAAACTGTTTTTT. The variable domain in full, with the rest retrieved from reference TRBV5-5 and TRBJ1-4, is DAGVTQSPTHLIKTRGQQVTLRCSPISGHKSVSWYQQVLGQGPQFIFQYYEKEERGRGNFPDRFSARQFPNYSSELNVNALLLGDSALYLCASSRQGTVDEKLFFGSGTQLSVL.

This chain uses TRBV2 with TRBJ2-7, with 7 bases that match TRBD2. This CDR3 contains 16 residues. Germline V gene data show CDR1 as SNHLY and CDR2 as FYNNEI. J gave up 3 bases and V 2 bases, and 10 bases lay outside the gene matches. CDR3 sequence reads: CASSESGSGINYEQYF. In DNA, the CDR3 is TGTGCCAGCAGTGAAAGTGGGAGCGGGATTAACTACGAGCAGTACTTC.

The chain links TRBV27 to TRBJ2-2; TRBD1 matches at 9 bases. The CDR3 has 16 amino acids. From germline, CDR1 is MNHEY and CDR2 SMNVEV (reference sequence). Losses at the gene ends were 7 bases for V and 4 bases for J; bases not matched to a gene: 10. CDR3 nucleotides: TGTGCCAGCATCCTGACCGGGACAGGGTTCACCGGGGAGCTGTTTTTT. It specifies CASILTGTGFTGELFF.

This clone came up a few times. This rearrangement joins TRBV7-9 to TRBJ2-5; 9 bases agree with TRBD2. Unmatched junction bases numbered 12, after V lost 5 bases and J lost 5 bases. The CDR3 contains 16 residues. Germline lookup yields CDR1 SEHNR and CDR2 FQNEAQ (reference sequence). The CDR3 reads CASSLGGSGSVETQYF. CDR3 sequence (DNA): TGTGCCAGCAGCCTAGGAGGTAGCGGGAGTGTGGAGACCCAGTACTTC.

This chain connects TRBV5-6 to TRBJ2-7; 7 positions agree with TRBD1. This CDR3 contains 15 residues. Germline V gives CDR1 SGHDT, CDR2 YYEEEE. J was trimmed by 0 bases and V by 3 bases; bases with no gene match: 6. The CDR3 loop is CASSWTGQSSYEQYF. For the CDR3, the DNA is TGTGCCAGCAGCTGGACAGGTCAAAGCTCCTACGAGCAGTACTTC.

J is TRBJ1-5 and V is TRBV27; TRBD1 matches 8 bases. The CDR3 sequence is 17 residues long. J was trimmed by 0 bases and V by 5 bases; bases with no gene match: 9. Germline V gene sequence: CDR1 MNHEY, CDR2 SMNVEV (reference sequence). CDR3 in DNA: TGTGCCAGCAGTCCCGACAGGGGAGGGTATAGCAATCAGCCCCAGCATTTT. Translated, it gives CASSPDRGGYSNQPQHF.

The V call is TRBV27, the J call TRBJ1-1; 7 nucleotides align to TRBD1. V trimming: 5 bases; J trimming: 1 base; junction bases outside the gene matches: 7. The V gene's germline CDR1 is MNHEY and CDR2 SMNVEV (reference sequence). This CDR3 contains 15 residues. CDR3 in DNA: TGTGCCAGCAGTCTCATAGACAGGGCGAACACTGAAGCTTTCTTT. This gives the protein CASSLIDRANTEAFF.